The 26 T cell receptor beta chains presented below share a single source sample, sequenced in a study of lymphopenia after photon versus proton radiotherapy. Method: immunoSEQ multiplex PCR; TCRdb's copy keeps in-frame clones and lacks some. The data hold 37,000 or so clones, with about 83% observed a single time. The material sequenced was peripheral blood, taken from a patient treated with photon-based radiotherapy. All receptors derive from a man aged 50 to 60 with gastric cancer.

This chain uses TRBV5-6 with TRBJ1-2, with D hard to call. CDR1 is SGHDT, CDR2 YYEEEE, per germline. This CDR3 comprises 12 residues. V lost 4 bases to trimming and J lost 11 bases, with 15 bases between them. This chain's CDR3 is CASSAYVGGYTF. CDR3 in DNA: TGTGCCAGCAGCGCATACGTAGGAGGTTACACCTTC.

The table lists this clone with a count of one. The CDR3 nucleotides read TGTGCCAGCAGCTTAATGGGGGGCACCTCCTACAATGAGCAGTTCTTC. Its translation: CASSLMGGTSYNEQFF. The chain is built from TRBV11-2 and TRBJ2-1, with D perhaps being TRBD1 or TRBD2 (6 bases each). V lost 2 bases, J lost 0 bases, and 11 bases lay in between. The germline V gene encodes CDR1 SGHAT and CDR2 FQNNGV. This CDR3 contains 16 residues. The whole variable domain, remainder taken from reference TRBV11-2 and TRBJ2-1, is EAGVAQSPRYKIIEKRQSVAFWCNPISGHATLYWYQQILGQGPKLLIQFQNNGVVDDSQLPKDRFSAERLKGVDSTLKIQPAKLEDSAVYLCASSLMGGTSYNEQFFGPGTRLTVL.

The rearrangement joins TRBV28 to TRBJ2-7; 13 nucleotides align to TRBD2. This CDR3 comprises 16 residues. V lost 4 bases, J lost 1 base, and 4 bases stayed unmatched. Germline V lookup: CDR1 MDHEN, CDR2 SYDVKM. CDR3 sequence (DNA): TGTGCCAGCAGTTCGACGGGACTAGCGGGATCCTACGAGCAGTACTTC. Its translation is CASSSTGLAGSYEQYF.

Here the CDR3 reads CSVSREAGNTQYF. The CDR3 nucleotides are TGCAGCGTGTCAAGGGAGGCAGGAAATACGCAGTATTTT. This sequence joins TRBV29-1 and TRBJ2-3, with a possible D match to TRBD2 (6 bases). CDR1 and CDR2 from the germline V gene are SQVTM and ANQGSEA. V was cut by 6 bases and J by 7 bases, with 17 bases left in between. This CDR3 region has 13 residues.

The V gene is TRBV7-9, the J gene TRBJ1-2; the D is unclear. CDR1 and CDR2 (germline): SEHNR, FQNEAQ (reference sequence). The CDR3 runs to 14 residues. Trimming shortened V by 2 bases and J by 4 bases, and 11 bases separated the two germline ends. CDR3 protein: CASSLRTVSYGYTF. DNA of the CDR3: TGTGCCAGCAGCTTAAGGACGGTCTCCTATGGCTACACCTTC.

This clone showed up just a few times. This sequence joins TRBV7-9 and TRBJ1-2, with D hard to call. Germline values: CDR1 SEHNR, CDR2 FQNEAQ (reference sequence). The CDR3 is 13 residues long. Trimming stripped 5 bases from V and 8 bases from J, with 15 bases between. CDR3 amino acids: CASSPVSLEGYTF. In nucleotides, the CDR3 is TGTGCCAGCAGCCCCGTTTCTTTGGAGGGCTACACCTTC.

The rearrangement links TRBV2 to TRBJ2-5; D uncertain. The V gene lost 4 bases and the J gene lost 10 bases, with 7 bases spanning the gap. The CDR3 length is 10 residues. The germline CDR1 and CDR2 sequences are SNHLY and FYNNEI. The CDR3 is CASSGGNQYF. CDR3 DNA: TGTGCCAGCAGTGGGGGAAACCAGTACTTC.

This clone was observed once. The chain couples TRBV4-3 to TRBJ2-7, with 8 bases identical to TRBD1. CDR1 is LGHNA and CDR2 is YSLEER in the germline V gene. J gave up 3 bases and V 4 bases, and 8 bases lay outside the gene matches. CDR3 length: 15 residues. The CDR3 spells CASSRGGTGHYEQYF. In DNA, the CDR3 is TGCGCCAGCAGCCGAGGGGGGACAGGACACTACGAGCAGTACTTC.

The genes are TRBV9 and TRBJ2-7; D perhaps matches TRBD1 (6 bases). The V gene's germline CDR1 is SGDLS and CDR2 YYNGEE. CDR3 length: 16 amino acids. Trimming took 3 bases from V and 0 from J, leaving 16 bases between them. The chain's CDR3 is CASSGFKDSSSYEQYF. The CDR3 bases are TGTGCCAGCAGCGGGTTTAAGGACAGTAGCTCCTACGAGCAGTACTTC.

This chain links TRBV28 with TRBJ1-5, with a possible D match to TRBD1 (6 bases). The germline V gene has CDR1 MDHEN and CDR2 SYDVKM. V lost 6 bases, J lost 6 bases, and 18 bases lay in between. The CDR3 totals 15 residues. This CDR3 reads CASRPGAFGSQPQHF. The CDR3 DNA reads as TGTGCCAGCAGACCAGGGGCATTCGGGAGTCAGCCCCAGCATTTT.

The rearrangement uses TRBV6-5 and TRBJ1-5; TRBD1 might be the D (6 bases). Germline-derived CDR1 and CDR2 are MNHEY and SVGAGI. The CDR3 is 15 residues long. Trimming cost V 6 bases and J 6 bases, with 18 bases left between them. CDR3 DNA: TGTGCCAGCAGGGCTCGGAGGGGGGTCAGTCAGCCCCAGCATTTT. It translates to CASRARRGVSQPQHF.

The rearrangement uses TRBV4-1 and TRBJ2-7; 9 bases align to TRBD2. Germline lookup yields CDR1 MGHRA and CDR2 YSYEKL. V was clipped by 6 bases and J by 2 bases; unmatched bases: 8. The CDR3 runs to 15 residues. Written as DNA, the CDR3 is TGCGCCAGCAGTCGACTAGCGGCAGGAACCTACGAGCAGTACTTC. The encoded protein is CASSRLAAGTYEQYF.

The chain links TRBV12-5 to TRBJ2-5, with D perhaps matching TRBD1 (5 bases). CDR3 length: 14 amino acids. Germline V gene sequence: CDR1 LGHNT, CDR2 FRNRAP. Trimming took off 3 bases at V and 3 bases at J, with 11 bases between the two ends. CDR3 in amino acids: CASGLGVGEETQYF. For the CDR3, the DNA is TGTGCTAGTGGTTTAGGGGTTGGCGAAGAGACCCAGTACTTC.

The gene calls are TRBV21-1 and TRBJ2-3. TRBV21-1 is a pseudogene segment. CDR3 length equals 13 residues. The CDR3 sequence: CASSKASINTQYF. CDR3 DNA: TGTGCCAGCAGCAAAGCCAGCATCAATACGCAGTATTTT.

The sample holds a few counts of this clone. The rearrangement uses TRBV2 and TRBJ1-1; D uncertain. V lost 8 bases and J 0 bases, leaving 10 bases between the germline ends. The length of the CDR3 is 13 residues. The germline CDR1 and CDR2 sequences are SNHLY and FYNNEI. This CDR3 is CASVSHMNTEAFF. The CDR3 DNA is TGTGCCAGCGTAAGCCACATGAACACTGAAGCTTTCTTT. Based on the CDR3 plus reference TRBV2 and TRBJ1-1, the full variable domain is EPEVTQTPSHQVTQMGQEVILRCVPISNHLYFYWYRQILGQKVEFLVSFYNNEISEKSEIFDDQFSVERPDGSNFTLKIRSTKLEDSAMYFCASVSHMNTEAFFGQGTRLTVV.

The chain is built from TRBV4-3 and TRBJ1-1; 7 nucleotides match TRBD1. Germline trimming cut 1 base from V and 5 bases from J; bases unmatched to any gene: 13. The length of the CDR3 is 17 residues. CDR1 is LGHNA, CDR2 YSLEER, per germline. The CDR3: CASSQVEGIGGETEAFF. The CDR3 coding sequence is TGCGCCAGCAGCCAAGTAGAGGGAATAGGGGGCGAAACTGAAGCTTTCTTT.

The chain has TRBV7-7 and TRBJ2-5; 8 nucleotides align to TRBD1. Per germline, CDR1 SSHAT and CDR2 FNYEAQ (reference sequence). Trimming cost V 0 bases and J 5 bases; bases outside gene matches: 2. The CDR3 runs to 14 residues. The CDR3 nucleotides are TGTGCCAGCAGCTTAGCGGGACAGGCGGAGACCCAGTACTTC. Protein: CASSLAGQAETQYF. Full variable domain (missing parts from reference TRBV7-7 and TRBJ2-5): GAGVSQSPRYKVTKRGQDVTLRCDPISSHATLYWYQQALGQGPEFLTYFNYEAQPDKSGLPSDRFSAERPEGSISTLTIQRTEQRDSAMYRCASSLAGQAETQYFGPGTRLLVL.

This clone has only one observation. The V gene is TRBV6-5, the J gene TRBJ2-7; D possibly corresponds to TRBD2 (6 bases). The length of the CDR3 is 13 residues. V lost 6 bases and J 5 bases, leaving 14 bases between the germline ends. CDR1 and CDR2 (germline): MNHEY, SVGAGI. For the CDR3, the DNA is TGTGCCAGCAGGATCGGGGGAATGGACGAGCAGTACTTC. Protein sequence: CASRIGGMDEQYF.

The chain has TRBV5-8 and TRBJ2-3; possibly TRBD1 for D (6 bases). The CDR3 length is 14 residues. The V end was cut by 3 bases, the J end by 0 bases, with 8 bases between. Germline V gene sequence: CDR1 SGHTS, CDR2 YDEGEE. CDR3 sequence reads: CASSWGPSTDTQYF. CDR3 bases: TGTGCCAGCAGCTGGGGGCCGAGCACAGATACGCAGTATTTT.

With regard to this clone: One end of the junction varies from germline; a read error may be responsible. The V gene is TRBV7-8, the J gene TRBJ2-5; 9 positions match TRBD1. From germline, CDR1 is SGHVS and CDR2 FQNEAQ. The CDR3 runs to 16 residues. The chain's CDR3 is CASSIAGTGKEETQYF. The CDR3 DNA follows: TGTGCCAGCAGCATAGCCGGGACAGGGAAGGAAGAGACCCAGTACTTC.

This clone has only a few counts. The V call is TRBV7-9, the J call TRBJ2-7; 11 nucleotides align to TRBD2. J lost 5 bases, V lost 6 bases, and 9 bases had no gene match. The CDR3 length is 15 residues. Germline loops: CDR1 SEHNR, CDR2 FQNEAQ (reference sequence). The CDR3 loop reads CASRRTSGRRDEQYF. DNA for the CDR3: TGTGCCAGCAGACGAACTAGCGGGAGACGCGACGAGCAGTACTTC.

The chain links TRBV11-2 to TRBJ2-3; 7 nucleotides align to TRBD2. Germline lookup yields CDR1 SGHAT and CDR2 FQNNGV. Trimming at V came to 1 base and at J to 4 bases, leaving 8 bases not matched to a gene. The CDR3 contains 16 residues. CDR3 nucleotide sequence: TGTGCCAGCAGCTTAGTTTGGGACCTAGCGGCAGATACGCAGTATTTT. Encoded protein: CASSLVWDLAADTQYF.

This chain joins TRBV6-6 and TRBJ1-1; D uncertain. The V gene lost 2 bases and the J gene lost 4 bases, with 8 bases spanning the gap. Per germline, CDR1 MNHNY and CDR2 SVGAGI (reference sequence). The CDR3 is 13 amino acids. The CDR3 sequence is CASSYREGTEAFF. For the CDR3, the DNA is TGTGCCAGCAGTTACAGGGAGGGCACTGAAGCTTTCTTT.

The V and J genes are TRBV19 and TRBJ2-3; D remains unclear. The CDR3 has 14 residues. The germline V and J ends were trimmed by 4 bases and 2 bases, with 10 bases remaining between them. Germline lookup yields CDR1 LNHDA and CDR2 SQIVND (reference sequence). As DNA, the CDR3 is TGTGCCAGTAGTAGGGGTAGCACCACAGATACGCAGTATTTT. Translating gives CASSRGSTTDTQYF.

The rearrangement joins TRBV5-1 to TRBJ1-1; unclear D gene. V lost 1 base, J lost 4 bases, and 14 bases lay in between. The CDR3 sequence is 15 residues long. Germline CDR1 reads SGHRS; CDR2 reads YFSETQ. The CDR3 region is CASSLSLGTGTEAFF. CDR3 DNA: TGCGCCAGCAGCTTGTCTCTGGGAACGGGCACTGAAGCTTTCTTT.

This clone was picked up a small number of times. The chain links TRBV27 to TRBJ2-3, with unresolved D. The length of the CDR3 is 15 residues. CDR1 and CDR2 (germline): MNHEY, SMNVEV (reference sequence). V lost 3 bases, J lost 0 bases, and 10 bases lay in between. In DNA form, the CDR3 reads TGTGCCAGCAGTTTGGGAACCTATAGCACAGATACGCAGTATTTT. Translation gives CASSLGTYSTDTQYF.